This entry concerns a single TCR beta chain. The data belong to a study of cytomegalovirus exposure and HLA in healthy donors. Background on the study: Around 80 million unique TCR sequences came from HLA-typed donors in an early release.

Germline lookup yields CDR1 SEHNR and CDR2 FQNEAQ (reference sequence). This CDR3 has 17 amino acids. J was trimmed by 5 bases and V by 4 bases; bases with no gene match: 13. It was with 60 Vbeta and 13 Jbeta primers that the PCR ran. Repertoires were generated with immunoSEQ multiplex PCR, while TCRdb's copy carries only in-frame clones and drops some. This table has 200,000 or so clones, roughly four fifths appearing once. The rearrangement uses TRBV7-9 and TRBJ2-3, with 9 nucleotides matching TRBD1. This clonotype was sampled from a woman between 45 and 65 years old in good health and CMV-seropositive. The specimen sequenced was PBMCs. In nucleotides, the CDR3 is TGTGCCAGCAGCTCAAACAGGGGGCTTGCCCCGGAAGATACGCAGTATTTT. Protein sequence: CASSSNRGLAPEDTQYF. The whole variable domain, remainder taken from reference TRBV7-9 and TRBJ2-3, is DTGVSQNPRHKITKRGQNVTFRCDPISEHNRLYWYRQTLGQGPEFLTYFQNEAQLEKSRLLSDRFSAERPKGSFSTLEIQRTEQGDSAMYLCASSSNRGLAPEDTQYFGPGTRLTVL.